These 30 T cell receptor beta chains came from one sample sequenced in a study of cytomegalovirus exposure and HLA in healthy donors. PCR was performed using 60 Vbeta and 13 Jbeta primers. Here immunoSEQ multiplex PCR was the method, and the copy in TCRdb shows in-frame clones only, minus some. Of about 120,000 clones in the sample, about 73% are singletons; the top ten hold 3% to 4%. Sequenced input: PBMCs. These receptors originate from a woman aged 25 to 45 in good health and CMV-seropositive.

The J gene is TRBJ2-1, the V gene TRBV2, with D possibly being TRBD1 (6 bases). V lost 10 bases and J lost 2, with 12 bases in between. Germline V CDR1 and CDR2: SNHLY, FYNNEI. This CDR3 region has 13 residues. The CDR3 DNA reads as TGTGCCAACATGAGGGACACCTACAATGAGCAGTTCTTC. It specifies CANMRDTYNEQFF.

This clone has a handful of counts. The chain uses TRBV5-6 and TRBJ2-3; 7 bases match TRBD2. Germline-derived CDR1 and CDR2 are SGHDT and YYEEEE. The J segment lost 3 bases and the V segment lost 5 bases, leaving 12 bases of the junction unmatched. The CDR3 totals 16 residues. This chain's CDR3 is CASSPVGGSSTDTQYF. As DNA, the CDR3 is TGTGCCAGCAGTCCCGTGGGGGGGAGCTCGACAGATACGCAGTATTTT.

The rearrangement links TRBV10-1 to TRBJ1-1; 8 bases fit TRBD1. Germline CDR1 reads WNHNN; CDR2 reads SYGVQD (reference sequence). The CDR3 is 13 residues long. The trim removed 8 bases at V and 3 bases at J, leaving 5 bases unmatched. The CDR3 nucleotides read TGCGCCAGCTCGGACAGGGCGGACACTGAAGCTTTCTTT. This translates into CASSDRADTEAFF.

V is TRBV9 and J is TRBJ2-1, with TRBD2 identical over 8 bases. The V gene's germline CDR1 is SGDLS and CDR2 YYNGEE. J gave up 6 bases and V 0 bases, and 5 bases lay outside the gene matches. The CDR3 spans 15 residues. CDR3 DNA: TGTGCCAGCAGCGTAGCGGGGGGGCCGGGCAATGAGCAGTTCTTC. It yields the protein CASSVAGGPGNEQFF. Together with reference TRBV9 and TRBJ2-1, the CDR3 gives the full variable domain: DSGVTQTPKHLITATGQRVTLRCSPRSGDLSVYWYQQSLDQGLQFLIQYYNGEERAKGNILERFSAQQFPDLHSELNLSSLELGDSALYFCASSVAGGPGNEQFFGPGTRLTVL.

This clone turned up a few times. The chain has TRBV6-1 and TRBJ1-5, with unresolved D. V shed 8 bases and J shed 3 bases, with 8 bases lying between them. This CDR3 is 12 amino acids long. Germline assignment: CDR1 MNHNS and CDR2 SASEGT. The CDR3 DNA is TGTGCCAGCGCTAACCACAATCAGCCCCAGCATTTT. Translating it yields CASANHNQPQHF.

As for this clone: An end of the junction does not agree with germline; a read error may underlie this. The chain is built from TRBV7-9 and TRBJ2-1; D is possibly TRBD2 (6 bases). In germline, CDR1 is SEHNR, CDR2 FQNEAQ (reference sequence). CDR3 length: 14 amino acids. The chain's CDR3 is CSSSVVGGRNEQFF. CDR3 in DNA: TGTTCCAGCAGCGTGGTCGGAGGGAGGAATGAGCAGTTCTTC. Filled out from reference TRBV7-9 and TRBJ2-1, the complete variable domain reads DTGVSQNPRHKITKRGQNVTFRCDPISEHNRLYWYRQTLGQGPEFLTYFQNEAQLEKSRLLSDRFSAERPKGSFSTLEIQRTEQGDSAMYLCSSSVVGGRNEQFFGPGTRLTVL.

The rearrangement uses TRBV6-5 and TRBJ1-5; maybe TRBD1 (6 bases). The CDR3 totals 15 residues. Germline CDR1 reads MNHEY; CDR2 reads SVGAGI. V was shortened by 5 bases and J by 1 base, with 12 bases between the two germline ends. CDR3 DNA sequence: TGTGCCAGCAGTAAAGTAGGGGGAAGCAATCAGCCCCAGCATTTT. It yields the protein CASSKVGGSNQPQHF.

The V call is TRBV27, the J call TRBJ2-7; perhaps TRBD1 as D (5 bases). Germline V gene data show CDR1 as MNHEY and CDR2 as SMNVEV (reference sequence). The CDR3 extends over 15 amino acids. The V end was cut by 8 bases, the J end by 5 bases, with 22 bases between. For the CDR3, the DNA is TGTGCCAGCTTTTTAGCCAGGACACCCTGGGACGAGCAGTACTTC. Encoded protein: CASFLARTPWDEQYF.

The chain uses TRBV5-6 and TRBJ2-4, with 7 bases matching TRBD1. V dropped 4 bases and J dropped 8; count of bases not matched to a gene: 12. CDR1 and CDR2 (germline): SGHDT, YYEEEE. The CDR3 is 15 amino acids. CDR3 sequence reads: CASSARTGVGYIQYF. Written as DNA, the CDR3 is TGTGCCAGCAGCGCCCGGACAGGAGTTGGCTACATTCAGTACTTC.

The CDR3: CASSLAGGARNYGYTF. The DNA for the CDR3 is TGTGCCAGCAGCTTGGCCGGGGGGGCGCGGAACTATGGCTACACCTTC. The genes are TRBV5-5 and TRBJ1-2; D is perhaps TRBD1 (6 bases). The CDR3 length is 16 residues. From germline, CDR1 is SGHKS and CDR2 YYEKEE (reference sequence). Trimming removed 0 bases from V and 2 bases from J, with 14 bases in between.

This chain links TRBV5-5 with TRBJ2-1, with 7 bases fitting TRBD2. The CDR3 totals 17 residues. Germline CDR1 is SGHKS and CDR2 is YYEKEE (reference sequence). V lost 0 bases to trimming and J lost 5 bases; unmatched junction nucleotides: 11. This CDR3 reads CASSLESLAELHNEQFF. DNA for the CDR3: TGTGCCAGCAGCTTGGAGTCTCTAGCGGAGCTGCACAATGAGCAGTTCTTC.

There are a few counts of this clone. The genes are TRBV29-1 and TRBJ2-7; 8 bases fit TRBD1. CDR1 and CDR2 from the germline V gene are SQVTM and ANQGSEA. Trimming at V came to 6 bases and at J to 7 bases, leaving 5 bases not matched to a gene. The CDR3 has 11 amino acids. The CDR3 DNA follows: TGCAGCGTGCAGGGGGCGGGAGAGCAGTACTTC. Amino acid sequence: CSVQGAGEQYF.

This clone was detected only a few times. The J gene is TRBJ2-1, the V gene TRBV15, with 9 bases matching TRBD2. The V gene end was trimmed by 3 bases and the J gene end by 10 bases; junction bases not matched to a gene: 7. This CDR3 spans 14 amino acids. CDR1 LNHNV and CDR2 YYDKDF come from the germline V gene (reference sequence). The CDR3 loop is CATSRRGGAWEQFF. The CDR3 DNA reads TGTGCCACCAGCAGGCGCGGGGGGGCTTGGGAGCAGTTCTTC.

The chain is built from TRBV5-1 and TRBJ2-5; 11 nucleotides match TRBD2. The CDR3 has 15 residues. Germline assignment: CDR1 SGHRS and CDR2 YFSETQ. Trimming removed 7 bases from V and 1 base from J; junction bases left unmatched: 6. CDR3 in DNA: TGCGCCAGCCAACAACTAGCGGGGGCCCAAGAGACCCAGTACTTC. It yields the protein CASQQLAGAQETQYF.

The genes are TRBV14 and TRBJ1-2; perhaps TRBD1 as D (5 bases). This CDR3 comprises 15 residues. Between the trimmed V and J ends, which lost 1 base and 8 bases, there was a span of 17 bases. Germline CDR1 and CDR2: SGHDN and FVKESK. The CDR3 DNA follows: TGTGCCAGCAGCCAAGGACAGAAGTGGGGCGGCGGCTACACCTTC. Its protein is CASSQGQKWGGGYTF.

The V and J genes are TRBV10-3 and TRBJ1-2; 7 bases agree with TRBD1. The CDR3 has 15 amino acids. CDR1 is ENHRY and CDR2 is SYGVKD in the germline V gene. V shed 3 bases, J shed 6 bases, and the junction held 10 bases outside the gene matches. CDR3 bases: TGTGCCATCAGTGAAACAGGGGAAAGGTCCGATGGCTACACCTTC. It specifies CAISETGERSDGYTF.

Only a few counts were recorded for this clone. The chain has TRBV2 and TRBJ1-1, with TRBD1 identical over 10 bases. Germline trimming cut 2 bases from V and 5 bases from J; bases unmatched to any gene: 5. The CDR3 has 15 amino acids. Germline CDR1 and CDR2: SNHLY and FYNNEI. In DNA form, the CDR3 reads TGTGCCAGCAGTGAACGGGACAGGGGTTTTACTGAAGCTTTCTTT. It translates to CASSERDRGFTEAFF. Looking up the rest from reference TRBV2 and TRBJ1-1 gives the full variable domain: EPEVTQTPSHQVTQMGQEVILRCVPISNHLYFYWYRQILGQKVEFLVSFYNNEISEKSEIFDDQFSVERPDGSNFTLKIRSTKLEDSAMYFCASSERDRGFTEAFFGQGTRLTVV.

The chain is built from TRBV28 and TRBJ2-1; D remains unclear. V gave up 6 bases and J gave up 6 bases, with 18 bases separating them. CDR3 length: 15 residues. Germline loops: CDR1 MDHEN, CDR2 SYDVKM. The DNA of the CDR3 is TGTGCCAGCAGCCCAATGAGAGTCCAGCGCAATGAGCAGTTCTTC. This sequence encodes CASSPMRVQRNEQFF.

The chain uses TRBV5-1 and TRBJ2-1, with D possibly being TRBD1 (6 bases). CDR1 and CDR2 from the germline V gene are SGHRS and YFSETQ. Trimming removed 0 bases at V and 3 bases at J, with 10 bases between. This CDR3 contains 15 residues. CDR3 region: CASSLEGHFYNEQFF. The CDR3 region has the DNA TGCGCCAGCAGCTTGGAGGGACACTTCTACAATGAGCAGTTCTTC.

The rearrangement links TRBV28 to TRBJ1-2; the match to TRBD1 covers 7 bases. The V and J ends lost 3 bases and 4 bases, in that order; junction bases with no gene match: 5. CDR3 length: 14 amino acids. Germline CDR1 MDHEN, CDR2 SYDVKM. As DNA, the CDR3 is TGTGCCAGCAGTTTGAGGGGGCTAGTCTATGGCTACACCTTC. It translates to CASSLRGLVYGYTF.

The V gene is TRBV11-2, the J gene TRBJ2-5; TRBD1 matches 7 bases. This CDR3 region has 16 residues. Germline V lookup: CDR1 SGHAT, CDR2 FQNNGV. V dropped 0 bases and J dropped 5; count of bases not matched to a gene: 9. CDR3 in amino acids: CASSLETGLGVETQYF. Written as DNA, the CDR3 is TGTGCCAGCAGCTTAGAGACAGGGCTGGGGGTGGAGACCCAGTACTTC.

This clone was picked up one time. The chain employs TRBV5-1 and TRBJ1-6, with D possibly matching TRBD1 (6 bases). V lost 0 bases to trimming and J lost 6 bases, with 10 bases between them. Germline V gene sequence: CDR1 SGHRS, CDR2 YFSETQ. The CDR3 runs 15 residues. CDR3 DNA: TGCGCCAGCAGCTTGGGGGACACACCTAATTCACCCCTCCACTTT. Encoded protein: CASSLGDTPNSPLHF.

The chain links TRBV5-6 to TRBJ2-7, with 8 positions matching TRBD2. Trimming at V came to 3 bases and at J to 1 base, leaving 6 bases not matched to a gene. The CDR3 totals 15 residues. Germline CDR1 SGHDT, CDR2 YYEEEE. CDR3: CASSWAGGMSYEQYF. DNA of the CDR3: TGTGCCAGCAGCTGGGCGGGGGGCATGTCCTACGAGCAGTACTTC.

The CDR3 DNA is TGCGCCAGCAGCCCCACCCATGGGAGCTCCTACAATGAGCAGTTCTTC. Protein sequence: CASSPTHGSSYNEQFF. This chain links TRBV4-1 with TRBJ2-1; possible D gene TRBD2, 5 bases. This CDR3 is 16 amino acids long. From germline, CDR1 is MGHRA and CDR2 YSYEKL. Deletions cut 4 bases from V and 0 bases from J, with 13 bases between.

As DNA, the CDR3 is TGCGCCAGCAGCCAAGGACCGGGACAGGGGGTCACCGGGGAGCTGTTTTTT. Its protein is CASSQGPGQGVTGELFF. The chain employs TRBV4-3 and TRBJ2-2; TRBD1 matches at 11 bases. Germline trimming cut 1 base from V and 4 bases from J; bases unmatched to any gene: 5. Looked up from germline, CDR1 is LGHNA and CDR2 is YSLEER. CDR3 size: 17 residues.

The chain carries TRBV28 and TRBJ1-5; 7 positions match TRBD1. The ends lost 2 bases at V and 0 bases at J; junction bases unmatched: 4. Germline V gives CDR1 MDHEN, CDR2 SYDVKM. CDR3 size: 16 residues. CDR3 sequence (DNA): TGTGCCAGCAGTTTAGTGTCAGGGGGTAGCAATCAGCCCCAGCATTTT. It yields the protein CASSLVSGGSNQPQHF.

The rearrangement joins TRBV7-2 to TRBJ2-1; 8 nucleotides line up with TRBD2. CDR1 and CDR2 from the germline V gene are SGHTA and FQGNSA. The V gene end was trimmed by 10 bases and the J gene end by 2 bases; junction bases not matched to a gene: 4. This CDR3 spans 13 amino acids. The CDR3 loop reads CATGGATYNEQFF. In DNA, the CDR3 is TGTGCCACGGGGGGGGCAACCTACAATGAGCAGTTCTTC.

This chain uses TRBV13 with TRBJ1-3; no firm D call. This CDR3 has 14 amino acids. The germline V gene encodes CDR1 PRHDT and CDR2 FYEKMQ (reference sequence). V was trimmed by 4 bases and J by 4 bases, leaving 11 bases between them. CDR3 sequence: CASSSAAGGNTIYF. CDR3 sequence (DNA): TGTGCCAGCAGCTCGGCTGCGGGGGGAAACACCATATATTTT.

This clone came up once. The V gene is TRBV30, the J gene TRBJ1-2; no definite D call. This CDR3 contains 12 residues. Germline loops: CDR1 GTSNPN, CDR2 SVGIG (reference sequence). V was cut by 1 base and J by 8 bases, with 11 bases left in between. The CDR3 loop reads CAWSGGVEGYTF. In DNA form, the CDR3 reads TGTGCCTGGAGTGGCGGAGTGGAGGGCTACACCTTC.

V is TRBV6-5 and J is TRBJ2-4, with D possibly being TRBD2 (5 bases). This CDR3 region has 15 residues. Germline CDR1 is MNHEY and CDR2 is SVGAGI. V lost 4 bases to trimming and J lost 0 bases, with 10 bases between them. The CDR3 bases are TGTGCCAGCAGTTCGGGGATTGGAGCCAAAAACATTCAGTACTTC. Protein product: CASSSGIGAKNIQYF.